Each of the 25 T cell receptor beta chains below was sequenced from the same sample in a study of blood T cell repertoires in COVID-19. The method was immunoSEQ multiplex PCR; TCRdb's version includes in-frame clones alone and lacks a portion of them. The data contain 180,000 or so clones, approximately 88% of them singletons. Source material: peripheral blood. The receptors derive from a woman between 40 and 55 years old with COVID-19, enrolled during active disease.

V usage is TRBV7-9 and J usage is TRBJ1-2; weak D call: TRBD1 (5 bases). CDR1 is SEHNR and CDR2 is FQNEAQ in the germline V gene (reference sequence). V gave up 5 bases and J gave up 10 bases, with 20 bases separating them. This CDR3 spans 14 amino acids. The CDR3 DNA follows: TGTGCCAGCAGCCGGGACTACTATATTTCCGACTACACCTTC. It yields the protein CASSRDYYISDYTF.

With regard to this clone: At the DNA level, this CDR3 is encoded by other sequences in the same sample as well. This chain's CDR3 is CASSGQGAGANVLTF. In DNA, the CDR3 is TGTGCCAGCAGTGGGCAAGGGGCTGGGGCCAACGTCCTGACTTTC. V gene TRBV9 combines with J gene TRBJ2-6; perhaps TRBD1 as D (5 bases). Trimming removed 5 bases at V and 2 bases at J, with 11 bases between. The CDR3 runs 15 residues. Germline CDR1 reads SGDLS; CDR2 reads YYNGEE.

The V gene is TRBV5-1, the J gene TRBJ1-2; 9 bases align to TRBD1. CDR3 size: 11 residues. V dropped 7 bases and J dropped 8; count of bases not matched to a gene: 3. CDR1 and CDR2 (germline): SGHRS, YFSETQ. The CDR3 here is CASWTGEGYTF. The CDR3 DNA is TGCGCCAGCTGGACAGGGGAGGGCTACACCTTC.

The chain links TRBV2 to TRBJ1-2, with D uncertain. The CDR3 has 11 residues. Trimming shortened V by 7 bases and J by 6 bases, and 9 bases separated the two germline ends. Germline CDR1 reads SNHLY; CDR2 reads FYNNEI. As DNA, the CDR3 is TGTGCCAGCACTAAGAGGGATGGCTACACCTTC. It is translated as CASTKRDGYTF.

This clone was counted at least ten times. The chain carries TRBV19 and TRBJ1-2, with 9 bases matching TRBD1. The CDR3 loop spans 17 amino acids. J was trimmed by 3 bases and V by 4 bases; bases with no gene match: 12. CDR1 and CDR2 from the germline V gene are LNHDA and SQIVND (reference sequence). CDR3 in DNA: TGTGCCAGTAGTACTCCTGATCGGACAGGGGCTCACTATGGCTACACCTTC. Encoded protein: CASSTPDRTGAHYGYTF.

This chain links TRBV18 with TRBJ1-1, with D possibly TRBD1 on 6 matching bases. Germline-derived CDR1 and CDR2 are KGHSH and LQKENI. The CDR3 extends over 15 amino acids. The ends were cut back, 3 bases at V and 0 bases at J, with 11 bases in the middle. In DNA form, the CDR3 reads TGTGCCAGCTCACCGGACACAGGGATGAACACTGAAGCTTTCTTT. It is translated as CASSPDTGMNTEAFF.

The gene calls are TRBV11-3 and TRBJ2-1, with D perhaps TRBD2 (6 bases). V lost 6 bases, J lost 7 bases, and 22 bases lay in between. In germline, CDR1 is SGHNT, CDR2 YENEEA. The CDR3 totals 16 residues. The CDR3: CASSPSGLPPGNEQFF. CDR3 bases: TGTGCCAGCAGTCCCAGCGGACTACCCCCGGGTAATGAGCAGTTCTTC.

The chain recombines TRBV24-1 with TRBJ2-3, with TRBD2 identical over 9 bases. This CDR3 has 15 residues. CDR1 and CDR2 (germline): KGHDR, SFDVKD. V dropped 6 bases and J dropped 3; count of bases not matched to a gene: 6. The CDR3 reads CATSQQGLATDTQYF. The CDR3 bases are TGTGCCACCAGTCAGCAAGGACTAGCGACAGATACGCAGTATTTT.

The J gene is TRBJ1-5, the V gene TRBV9, with D perhaps matching TRBD1 (5 bases). Germline values: CDR1 SGDLS, CDR2 YYNGEE. This CDR3 has 17 amino acids. Deletions cut 9 bases from V and 2 bases from J, with 24 bases between. CDR3 region: CANWGGPAGCCNQPQHF. As DNA, the CDR3 is TGTGCCAACTGGGGGGGTCCGGCTGGGTGTTGCAATCAGCCCCAGCATTTT.

V is TRBV5-1 and J is TRBJ2-1; the match to TRBD1 covers 11 bases. Germline CDR1 is SGHRS and CDR2 is YFSETQ. This CDR3 comprises 17 residues. Losses at the gene ends were 3 bases for V and 8 bases for J; bases not matched to a gene: 13. CDR3 nucleotide sequence: TGCGCCAGCAGCTCCTGGGTTGGGACAGGGGGAATCGATGAGCAGTTCTTC. Protein product: CASSSWVGTGGIDEQFF. The full variable domain, with the rest looked up from reference TRBV5-1 and TRBJ2-1, is KAGVTQTPRYLIKTRGQQVTLSCSPISGHRSVSWYQQTPGQGLQFLFEYFSETQRNKGNFPGRFSGRQFSNSRSEMNVSTLELGDSALYLCASSSWVGTGGIDEQFFGPGTRLTVL.

This chain uses TRBV11-2 with TRBJ2-5, with 8 nucleotides matching TRBD1. CDR3 length equals 15 residues. The germline V gene has CDR1 SGHAT and CDR2 FQNNGV. The V segment lost 5 bases and the J segment 5 bases; nucleotides outside the gene matches: 10. CDR3 nucleotides: TGTGCCAGCAGCCCTCTCGGACAGGGCGGGGAGACCCAGTACTTC. Translating gives CASSPLGQGGETQYF.

J is TRBJ1-4 and V is TRBV6-5, with 9 bases aligning to TRBD1. Germline CDR1 reads MNHEY; CDR2 reads SVGAGI. This CDR3 is built from 14 residues. The junction had 5 bases not matched to a gene; V was cut back by 6 bases and J by 6 bases. The CDR3 protein is CASSTGTGYEKLFF. The CDR3 DNA is TGTGCCAGCAGCACCGGGACAGGGTATGAAAAACTGTTTTTT.

A single count supports this clone. This chain uses TRBV7-3 with TRBJ1-1; D not resolved. Germline V gene lookup returns CDR1 SGHTA and CDR2 FQGTGA. There are 13 residues in the CDR3. V was trimmed by 0 bases and J by 1 base, leaving 3 bases between them. CDR3 loop: CASSLTRNTEAFF. The CDR3 nucleotides are TGTGCCAGCAGCTTAACGCGGAACACTGAAGCTTTCTTT.

The chain is built from TRBV19 and TRBJ1-6, with D perhaps matching TRBD1 (6 bases). The CDR3 contains 15 residues. The germline gives CDR1 LNHDA, CDR2 SQIVND (reference sequence). With 1 base removed from V and 6 bases from J, the gap between germline ends came to 10 bases. This CDR3 reads CASSIAGQSNSPLHF. The DNA of the CDR3 is TGTGCCAGTAGTATAGCAGGACAGAGTAATTCACCCCTCCACTTT. Drawing the rest from reference TRBV19 and TRBJ1-6, the complete variable domain is DGGITQSPKYLFRKEGQNVTLSCEQNLNHDAMYWYRQDPGQGLRLIYYSQIVNDFQKGDIAEGYSVSREKKESFPLTVTSAQKNPTAFYLCASSIAGQSNSPLHFGNGTRLTVT.

The chain uses TRBV5-4 and TRBJ1-2; 7 positions match TRBD1. CDR3 length: 16 residues. The trim removed 0 bases at V and 1 base at J, leaving 6 bases unmatched. Germline V gene lookup returns CDR1 SGHNT and CDR2 YYREEE (reference sequence). CDR3 coding DNA: TGTGCCAGCAGCTTGGAGGGGACAGCCGATAACTATGGCTACACCTTC. It specifies CASSLEGTADNYGYTF. Full variable domain (outside the CDR3, taken from reference TRBV5-4 and TRBJ1-2): ETGVTQSPTHLIKTRGQQVTLRCSSQSGHNTVSWYQQALGQGPQFIFQYYREEENGRGNFPPRFSGLQFPNYSSELNVNALELDDSALYLCASSLEGTADNYGYTFGSGTRLTVV.

The chain recombines TRBV28 with TRBJ2-1, with 8 bases aligning to TRBD2. This CDR3 is 16 amino acids long. After removal of 2 bases from V and 0 bases from J, the junction contained 3 bases not matched to a gene. Germline V gene sequence: CDR1 MDHEN, CDR2 SYDVKM. CDR3 DNA: TGTGCCAGCAGTTTACTTGCGGGGGGCTCCTACAATGAGCAGTTCTTC. This encodes CASSLLAGGSYNEQFF.

This sequence joins TRBV6-5 and TRBJ1-1; no reliable D call. The CDR3 sequence is 12 residues long. V lost 2 bases to trimming and J lost 7 bases, with 8 bases between them. Per germline, CDR1 MNHEY and CDR2 SVGAGI. Here the CDR3 reads CASSYSGLEAFF. In nucleotides, the CDR3 is TGTGCCAGCAGTTACAGTGGACTTGAAGCTTTCTTT.

The chain uses TRBV7-9 and TRBJ1-1, with 10 bases fitting TRBD1. V lost 4 bases, J lost 5 bases, and 4 bases stayed unmatched. CDR3 length equals 14 residues. CDR1 and CDR2 from the germline V gene are SEHNR and FQNEAQ (reference sequence). For the CDR3, the DNA is TGTGCCAGCAGCTCCAGGACAGGGGGAACTGAAGCTTTCTTT. Amino acids: CASSSRTGGTEAFF.

The chain has TRBV5-1 and TRBJ1-2; 7 nucleotides match TRBD1. Germline V CDR1 and CDR2: SGHRS, YFSETQ. The CDR3 is made up of 14 amino acids. Trimming removed 4 bases from V and 7 bases from J; junction bases left unmatched: 10. The CDR3 region is CASSDLHGTAGYTF. The CDR3 nucleotides read TGCGCCAGCAGCGACTTACACGGGACAGCTGGCTACACCTTC. The full variable domain, in which reference TRBV5-1 and TRBJ1-2 provide the parts outside the CDR3, is KAGVTQTPRYLIKTRGQQVTLSCSPISGHRSVSWYQQTPGQGLQFLFEYFSETQRNKGNFPGRFSGRQFSNSRSEMNVSTLELGDSALYLCASSDLHGTAGYTFGSGTRLTVV.

V and J are TRBV13 and TRBJ2-2; 7 bases match TRBD1. This CDR3 is 14 amino acids long. V gave up 5 bases and J gave up 1 base; unmatched junction bases: 1. Looked up from germline, CDR1 is PRHDT and CDR2 is FYEKMQ (reference sequence). The CDR3 nucleotides are TGTGCCAGCAGCCGGGACAGGAACACCGGGGAGCTGTTTTTT. This codes for CASSRDRNTGELFF.

This rearrangement joins TRBV6-6 to TRBJ2-7, with TRBD1 matching 9 bases. The CDR3 totals 13 residues. Germline CDR1 is MNHNY and CDR2 is SVGAGI (reference sequence). With 5 bases clipped from V and 2 bases from J, the junction kept 1 base outside the gene matches. CDR3 DNA: TGTGCCAGCAGTGGACAGGGGACCTACGAGCAGTACTTC. Translation: CASSGQGTYEQYF.

This clone was found once. As DNA, the CDR3 is TGCGCCAGCAGCTGGATGTCAGGGACGAACACCGGGGAGCTGTTTTTT. Amino acids: CASSWMSGTNTGELFF. V and J are TRBV5-1 and TRBJ2-2; weak D call: TRBD1 (5 bases). V was pared by 3 bases and J by 0 bases, with 12 bases between. The germline CDR1 and CDR2 sequences are SGHRS and YFSETQ. The CDR3 loop spans 16 amino acids. Full variable domain (outside the CDR3, taken from reference TRBV5-1 and TRBJ2-2): KAGVTQTPRYLIKTRGQQVTLSCSPISGHRSVSWYQQTPGQGLQFLFEYFSETQRNKGNFPGRFSGRQFSNSRSEMNVSTLELGDSALYLCASSWMSGTNTGELFFGEGSRLTVL.

The V gene is TRBV19, the J gene TRBJ1-6, with D maybe TRBD1 (5 bases). The CDR3 contains 14 residues. V lost 7 bases, J lost 8 bases, and 15 bases lay in between. Germline CDR1 is LNHDA and CDR2 is SQIVND (reference sequence). Here the CDR3 reads CASTIRGEDSPLHF. The CDR3 nucleotides are TGTGCCAGTACCATACGGGGGGAAGATTCACCCCTCCACTTT.

The chain joins TRBV6-5 to TRBJ2-5; D remains ambiguous. Per germline, CDR1 MNHEY and CDR2 SVGAGI. This CDR3 is built from 12 residues. Trimming stripped 5 bases from V and 6 bases from J, with 10 bases between. The CDR3 loop reads CASSNLGQTQYF. CDR3 sequence (DNA): TGTGCCAGCAGTAATTTGGGCCAGACCCAGTACTTC.

This clone was counted many times. The CDR3 sequence: CASSLLHNPSLPYEQYF. The CDR3 DNA reads as TGTGCCAGCAGCTTATTACATAATCCAAGTCTTCCCTACGAGCAGTACTTC. V usage is TRBV7-6 and J usage is TRBJ2-7, with D uncertain. Deletions cut 2 bases from V and 2 bases from J, with 19 bases between. The CDR3 totals 17 residues. The germline CDR1 and CDR2 sequences are SGHVS and FNYEAQ.